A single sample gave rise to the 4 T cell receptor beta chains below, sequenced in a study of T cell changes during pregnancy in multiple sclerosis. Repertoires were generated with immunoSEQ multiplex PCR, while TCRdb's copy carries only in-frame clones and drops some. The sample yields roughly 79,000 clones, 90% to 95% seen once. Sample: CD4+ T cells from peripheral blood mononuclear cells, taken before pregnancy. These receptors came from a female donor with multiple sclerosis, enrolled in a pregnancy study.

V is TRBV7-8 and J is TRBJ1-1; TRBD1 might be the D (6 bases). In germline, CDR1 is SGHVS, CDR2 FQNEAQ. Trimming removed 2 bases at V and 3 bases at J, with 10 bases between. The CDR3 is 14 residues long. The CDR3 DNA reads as TGTGCCAGCAGCTTAAGGCGACAGGACACTGAAGCTTTCTTT. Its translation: CASSLRRQDTEAFF.

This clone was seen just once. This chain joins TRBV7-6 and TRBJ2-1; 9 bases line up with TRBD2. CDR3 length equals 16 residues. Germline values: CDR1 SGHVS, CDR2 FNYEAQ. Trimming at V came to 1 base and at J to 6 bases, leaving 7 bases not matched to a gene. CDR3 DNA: TGTGCCAGCAGCTTAGTTAAGCGGGGGGCGTCCAATGAGCAGTTCTTC. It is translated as CASSLVKRGASNEQFF.

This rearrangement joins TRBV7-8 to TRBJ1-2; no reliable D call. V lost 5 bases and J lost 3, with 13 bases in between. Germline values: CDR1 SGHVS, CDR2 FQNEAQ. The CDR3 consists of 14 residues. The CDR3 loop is CASSRSLDYYGYTF. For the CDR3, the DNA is TGTGCCAGCAGCCGATCGCTTGACTACTATGGCTACACCTTC.

CDR3 sequence: CASSQDAQGYGYTF. The CDR3 nucleotides read TGTGCCAGCAGCCAAGACGCCCAGGGGTATGGCTACACCTTC. The chain carries TRBV4-2 and TRBJ1-2, with a weak D call TRBD1 (6 bases). Trimming cost V 0 bases and J 5 bases, with 10 bases left between them. This CDR3 comprises 14 residues. Germline V lookup: CDR1 LGHNA, CDR2 YNFKEQ.